A single T cell receptor beta chain is shown here with its context. Preparation of the TCRbeta library used unique molecular identifiers. TCRdb reprocessed the PCR reads with MiXCR, giving one entry per CDR3 protein. The data hold roughly 500,000 distinct CDR3 sequences, with around an eighth observed a single time. This sample was taken from a study of T-cell reconstitution after alpha-beta-depleted transplantation in children. The CDR3 length is 13 residues. Per germline, CDR1 DFQATT and CDR2 SNEGSKA (reference sequence). V was trimmed by 6 bases and J by 1 base, leaving 9 bases between them. This TCR was sampled from a human donor who donated a stem cell graft to a child with combined immunodeficiency. The chain joins TRBV20-1 to TRBJ2-2; no clear D. Sequencing was performed on PBMCs from the stem cell graft donor, taken from the stem cell graft. CDR3 in amino acids: CSAGTRNTGELFF. CDR3 sequence (DNA): TGCAGTGCCGGAACCAGGAACACCGGGGAGCTGTTTTTT.